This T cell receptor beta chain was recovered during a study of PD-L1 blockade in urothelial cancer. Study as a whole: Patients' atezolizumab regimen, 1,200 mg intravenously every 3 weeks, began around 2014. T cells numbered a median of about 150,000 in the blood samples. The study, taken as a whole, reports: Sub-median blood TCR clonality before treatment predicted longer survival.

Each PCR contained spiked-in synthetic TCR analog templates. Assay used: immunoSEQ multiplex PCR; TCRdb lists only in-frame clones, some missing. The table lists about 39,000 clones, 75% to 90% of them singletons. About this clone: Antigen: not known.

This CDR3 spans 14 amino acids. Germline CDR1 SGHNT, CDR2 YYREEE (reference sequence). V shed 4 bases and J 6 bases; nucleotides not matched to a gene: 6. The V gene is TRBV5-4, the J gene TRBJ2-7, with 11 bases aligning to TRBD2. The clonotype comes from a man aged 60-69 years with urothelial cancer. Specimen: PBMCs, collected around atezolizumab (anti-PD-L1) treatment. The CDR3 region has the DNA TGTGCCAGCAGCCTCGGACTAGCGGGTACCGAGCAGTACTTC. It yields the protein CASSLGLAGTEQYF.